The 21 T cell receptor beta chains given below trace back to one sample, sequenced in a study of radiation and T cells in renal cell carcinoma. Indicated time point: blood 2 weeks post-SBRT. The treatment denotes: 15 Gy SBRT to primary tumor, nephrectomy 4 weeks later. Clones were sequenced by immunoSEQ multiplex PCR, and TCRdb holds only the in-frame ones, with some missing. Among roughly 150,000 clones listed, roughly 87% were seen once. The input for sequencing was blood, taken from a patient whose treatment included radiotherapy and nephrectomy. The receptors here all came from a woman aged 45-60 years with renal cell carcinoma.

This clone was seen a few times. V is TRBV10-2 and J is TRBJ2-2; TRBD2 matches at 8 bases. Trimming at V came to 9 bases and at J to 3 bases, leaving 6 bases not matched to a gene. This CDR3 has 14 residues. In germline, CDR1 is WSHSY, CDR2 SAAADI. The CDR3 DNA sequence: TGCGCCAGTACTAGCGGAGCATACACCGGGGAGCTGTTTTTT. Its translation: CASTSGAYTGELFF.

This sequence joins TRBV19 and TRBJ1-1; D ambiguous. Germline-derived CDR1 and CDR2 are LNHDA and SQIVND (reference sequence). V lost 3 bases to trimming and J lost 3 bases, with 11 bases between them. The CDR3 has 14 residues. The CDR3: CASSMPQEYTEAFF. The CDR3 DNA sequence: TGTGCCAGTAGTATGCCCCAGGAATACACTGAAGCTTTCTTT.

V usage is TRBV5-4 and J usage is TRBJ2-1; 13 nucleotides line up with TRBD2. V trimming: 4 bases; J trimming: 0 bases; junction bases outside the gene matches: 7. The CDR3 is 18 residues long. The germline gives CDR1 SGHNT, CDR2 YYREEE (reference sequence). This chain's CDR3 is CASSRTSGGFLSYNEQFF. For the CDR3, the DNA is TGTGCCAGCAGCAGGACTAGCGGGGGATTCCTCTCCTACAATGAGCAGTTCTTC.

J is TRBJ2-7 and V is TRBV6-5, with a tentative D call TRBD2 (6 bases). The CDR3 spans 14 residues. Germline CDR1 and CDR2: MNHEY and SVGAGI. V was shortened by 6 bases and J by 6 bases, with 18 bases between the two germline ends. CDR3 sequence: CASSPGTYDSEQYF. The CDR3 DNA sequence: TGTGCCAGCAGCCCCGGGACTTATGACTCCGAGCAGTACTTC.

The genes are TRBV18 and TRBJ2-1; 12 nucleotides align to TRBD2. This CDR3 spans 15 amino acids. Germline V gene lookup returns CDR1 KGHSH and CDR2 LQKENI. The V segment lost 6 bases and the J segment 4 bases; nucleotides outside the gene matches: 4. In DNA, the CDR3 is TGTGCCAGCTCCCCAGGACTAGCGGGGTACAATGAGCAGTTCTTC. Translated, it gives CASSPGLAGYNEQFF.

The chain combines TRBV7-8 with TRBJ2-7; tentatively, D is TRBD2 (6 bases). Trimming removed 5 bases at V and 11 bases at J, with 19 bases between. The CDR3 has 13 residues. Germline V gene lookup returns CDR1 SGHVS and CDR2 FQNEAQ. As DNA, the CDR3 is TGTGCCAGCAGCGGGGGACTTATGGAAATCAAGTACTTC. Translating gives CASSGGLMEIKYF.

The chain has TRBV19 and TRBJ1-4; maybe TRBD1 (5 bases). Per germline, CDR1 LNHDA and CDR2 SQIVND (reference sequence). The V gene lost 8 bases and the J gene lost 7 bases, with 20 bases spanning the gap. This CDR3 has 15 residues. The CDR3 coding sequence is TGTGCCAGTTCAGGGCTTGGGAATGTGGTTGAAAAACTGTTTTTT. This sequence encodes CASSGLGNVVEKLFF.

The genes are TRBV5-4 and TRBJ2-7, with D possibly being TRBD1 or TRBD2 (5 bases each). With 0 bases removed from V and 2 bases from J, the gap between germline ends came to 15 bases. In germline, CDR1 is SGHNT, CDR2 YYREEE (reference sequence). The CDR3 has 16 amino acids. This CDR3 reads CASSLVGTTTPYEQYF. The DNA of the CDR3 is TGTGCCAGCAGCTTGGTGGGGACGACTACCCCCTACGAGCAGTACTTC.

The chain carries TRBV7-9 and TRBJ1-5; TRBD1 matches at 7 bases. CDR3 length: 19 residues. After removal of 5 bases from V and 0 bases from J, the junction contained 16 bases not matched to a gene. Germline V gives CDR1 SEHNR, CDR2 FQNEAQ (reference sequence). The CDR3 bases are TGTGCCAGCAGCGGATCCCGGGACAGCCCCTTAACTAGCAATCAGCCCCAGCATTTT. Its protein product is CASSGSRDSPLTSNQPQHF.

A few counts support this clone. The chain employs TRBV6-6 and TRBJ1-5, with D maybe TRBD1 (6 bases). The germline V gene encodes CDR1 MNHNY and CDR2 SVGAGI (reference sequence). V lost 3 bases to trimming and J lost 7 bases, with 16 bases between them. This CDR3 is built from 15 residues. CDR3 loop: CASSYPRGWGQPQHF. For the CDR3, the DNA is TGTGCCAGCAGTTATCCCAGGGGATGGGGCCAGCCCCAGCATTTT.

DNA for the CDR3: TGCAGTGCTATCCCAGACAATGAGCAGTTCTTC. Translation gives CSAIPDNEQFF. The J gene is TRBJ2-1, the V gene TRBV20-1; D call uncertain. There are 11 residues in the CDR3. CDR1 and CDR2 (germline): DFQATT, SNEGSKA (reference sequence). V was trimmed by 4 bases and J by 5 bases, leaving 6 bases between them.

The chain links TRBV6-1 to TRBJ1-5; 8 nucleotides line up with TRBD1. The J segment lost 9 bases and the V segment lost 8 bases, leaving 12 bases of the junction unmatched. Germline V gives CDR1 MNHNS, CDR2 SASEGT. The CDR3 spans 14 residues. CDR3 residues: CASRIDRGGGPQHF. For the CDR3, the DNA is TGTGCCAGCCGAATCGACAGGGGCGGGGGGCCCCAGCATTTT.

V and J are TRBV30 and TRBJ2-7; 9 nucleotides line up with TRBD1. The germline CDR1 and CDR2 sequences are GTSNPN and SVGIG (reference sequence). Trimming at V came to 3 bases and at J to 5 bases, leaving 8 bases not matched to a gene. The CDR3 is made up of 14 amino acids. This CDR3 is CAWSLGQGLNEQYF. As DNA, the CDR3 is TGTGCCTGGAGCCTCGGACAGGGGCTGAACGAGCAGTACTTC.

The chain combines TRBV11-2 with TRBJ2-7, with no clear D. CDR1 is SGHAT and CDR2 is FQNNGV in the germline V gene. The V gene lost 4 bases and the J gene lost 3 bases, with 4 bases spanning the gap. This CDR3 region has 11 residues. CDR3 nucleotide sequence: TGTGCCAGCAGCTGGCTCTACGAGCAGTACTTC. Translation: CASSWLYEQYF.

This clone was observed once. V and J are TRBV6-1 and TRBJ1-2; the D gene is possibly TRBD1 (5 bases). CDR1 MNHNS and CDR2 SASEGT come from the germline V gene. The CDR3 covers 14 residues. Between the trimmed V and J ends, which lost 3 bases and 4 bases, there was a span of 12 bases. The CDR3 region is CASSEGLPGYGYTF. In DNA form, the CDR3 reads TGTGCCAGCAGTGAGGGACTCCCCGGCTATGGCTACACCTTC.

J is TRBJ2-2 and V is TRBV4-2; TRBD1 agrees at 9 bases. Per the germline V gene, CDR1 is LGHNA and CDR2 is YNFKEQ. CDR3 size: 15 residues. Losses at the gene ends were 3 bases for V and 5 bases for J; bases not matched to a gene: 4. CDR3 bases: TGTGCCAGCAGCCAGGGACAGGGAGGTACCGGGGAGCTGTTTTTT. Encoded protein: CASSQGQGGTGELFF.

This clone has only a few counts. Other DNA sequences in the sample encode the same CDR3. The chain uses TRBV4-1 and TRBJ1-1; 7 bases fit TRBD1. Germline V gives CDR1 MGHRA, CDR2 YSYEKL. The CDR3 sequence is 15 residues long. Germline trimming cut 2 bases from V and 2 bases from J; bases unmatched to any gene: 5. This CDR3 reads CASSQPGTENTEAFF. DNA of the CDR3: TGCGCCAGCAGCCAACCCGGGACAGAAAACACTGAAGCTTTCTTT.

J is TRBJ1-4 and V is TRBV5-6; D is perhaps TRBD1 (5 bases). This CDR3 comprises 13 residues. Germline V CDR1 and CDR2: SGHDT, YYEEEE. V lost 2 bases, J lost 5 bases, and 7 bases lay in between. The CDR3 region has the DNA TGTGCCAGCAGCTTAGGGGTGAATGAAAAACTGTTTTTT. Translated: CASSLGVNEKLFF. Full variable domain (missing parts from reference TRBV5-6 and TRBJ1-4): DAGVTQSPTHLIKTRGQQVTLRCSPKSGHDTVSWYQQALGQGPQFIFQYYEEEERQRGNFPDRFSGHQFPNYSSELNVNALLLGDSALYLCASSLGVNEKLFFGSGTQLSVL.

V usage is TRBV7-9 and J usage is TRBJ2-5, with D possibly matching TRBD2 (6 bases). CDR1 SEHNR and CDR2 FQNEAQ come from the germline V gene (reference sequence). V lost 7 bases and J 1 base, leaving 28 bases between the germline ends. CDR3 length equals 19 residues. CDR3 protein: CASTSGRIAERGPQETQYF. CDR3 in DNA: TGTGCCAGCACCTCGGGAAGGATAGCGGAAAGAGGGCCCCAAGAGACCCAGTACTTC.

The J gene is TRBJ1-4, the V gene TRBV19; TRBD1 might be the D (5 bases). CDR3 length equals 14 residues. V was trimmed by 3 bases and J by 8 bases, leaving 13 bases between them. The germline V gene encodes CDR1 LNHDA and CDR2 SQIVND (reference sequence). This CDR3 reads CASSIKGMGEKLFF. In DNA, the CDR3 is TGTGCCAGTAGTATCAAGGGGATGGGGGAAAAACTGTTTTTT. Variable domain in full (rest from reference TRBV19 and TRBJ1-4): DGGITQSPKYLFRKEGQNVTLSCEQNLNHDAMYWYRQDPGQGLRLIYYSQIVNDFQKGDIAEGYSVSREKKESFPLTVTSAQKNPTAFYLCASSIKGMGEKLFFGSGTQLSVL.

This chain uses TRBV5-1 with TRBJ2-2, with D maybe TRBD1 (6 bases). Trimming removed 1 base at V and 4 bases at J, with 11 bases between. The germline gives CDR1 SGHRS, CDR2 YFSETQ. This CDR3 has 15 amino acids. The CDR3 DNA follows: TGCGCCAGCAGCTTGCCAGGGGCGGGCACCGGGGAGCTGTTTTTT. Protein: CASSLPGAGTGELFF.